This T cell receptor (beta chain) comes out of a study of T-cell reconstitution after alpha-beta-depleted transplantation in children. The length of the CDR3 is 15 residues. Germline-derived CDR1 and CDR2 are DFQATT and SNEGSKA (reference sequence). V dropped 6 bases and J dropped 4; count of bases not matched to a gene: 12. This sample's TCRbeta library carried unique molecular identifier barcodes. Each CDR3 protein gets one entry after TCRdb re-called the PCR reads with MiXCR. Of about 400,000 distinct CDR3 sequences listed, 20% were seen once; the top ten hold around 4%. The J gene is TRBJ1-2, the V gene TRBV20-1, with TRBD1 matching 9 bases. Specimen: PBMCs from the stem cell graft donor, collected from the stem cell graft. The TCR was taken from a human donor who donated a stem cell graft to a child with acute myeloid leukemia. In DNA form, the CDR3 reads TGCAGTGCACCTCCCGACAGGGGGTATGGCTATGGCTACACCTTC. Amino acid sequence: CSAPPDRGYGYGYTF.